The 28 T cell receptor beta chains below come from one sample, sequenced in a study of blood T cells in healthy people across ages. Next came a second PCR, run for roughly 6 to 11 cycles, which used a sample-barcoded 5' primer along with a J-beta primer mix. TCRdb re-derived calls from the 5' RACE reads in MiXCR, one entry per CDR3 protein. The table lists hundreds of thousands of distinct CDR3 sequences, roughly 25% of them singletons. These same records also appear under a second study, on T cells of mothers and their children.

Sequencing was done on a sample of blood. These receptors all come from a boy between 10 and 17 years old in good health.

In its sample, this clonotype was seen a few times. The chain employs TRBV7-2 and TRBJ2-1; maybe TRBD1 (5 bases). With 3 bases removed from V and 1 base from J, the gap between germline ends came to 10 bases. The CDR3 consists of 15 residues. Germline CDR1 is SGHTA and CDR2 is FQGNSA. The CDR3 region is CASSFLQGSYNEQFF. CDR3 DNA sequence: TGTGCCAGCAGCTTTCTCCAGGGATCCTACAATGAGCAGTTCTTC.

Only a few counts were recorded for this clonotype. The genes are TRBV25-1 and TRBJ2-5; D not certain. V was pared by 1 base and J by 1 base, with 16 bases between. This CDR3 comprises 17 residues. The germline V gene encodes CDR1 MGHDK and CDR2 SYGVNS. The CDR3 bases are TGTGCCAGCAGTGAATTTGGGAAGAGGCCGATCCAAGAGACCCAGTACTTC. Residues: CASSEFGKRPIQETQYF.

This sequence joins TRBV7-2 and TRBJ2-5; TRBD1 matches 7 bases. Unmatched junction bases numbered 6, after V lost 5 bases and J lost 0 bases. Germline V lookup: CDR1 SGHTA, CDR2 FQGNSA. The CDR3 has 15 residues. CDR3 region: CASSVDRAYQETQYF. The CDR3 nucleotides are TGTGCCAGCAGCGTAGACAGGGCATACCAAGAGACCCAGTACTTC.

This clonotype was picked up a small number of times. The chain couples TRBV10-3 to TRBJ2-5, with 8 bases that match TRBD2. The CDR3 is made up of 14 amino acids. Germline V gives CDR1 ENHRY, CDR2 SYGVKD. V was pared by 3 bases and J by 5 bases, with 5 bases of the junction left unmatched. CDR3 sequence: CAISDPGLDETQYF. DNA of the CDR3: TGTGCCATCAGTGACCCGGGACTAGATGAGACCCAGTACTTC.

The V call is TRBV7-9, the J call TRBJ2-7; TRBD1 is a possible D gene (6 bases). Germline CDR1 is SEHNR and CDR2 is FQNEAQ (reference sequence). The CDR3 runs 14 residues. V lost 2 bases and J 3 bases, leaving 11 bases between the germline ends. CDR3 sequence reads: CASSLSGTLYEQYF. Written as DNA, the CDR3 is TGTGCCAGCAGCTTATCCGGGACACTCTACGAGCAGTACTTC.

This clonotype was seen once. This chain links TRBV2 with TRBJ1-5; 11 bases align to TRBD1. Per germline, CDR1 SNHLY and CDR2 FYNNEI. Unmatched junction bases numbered 5, after V lost 6 bases and J lost 4 bases. The CDR3 covers 15 residues. CDR3: CASRDGTGGNQPQHF. CDR3 nucleotides: TGTGCCAGCAGGGACGGGACAGGGGGAAATCAGCCCCAGCATTTT.

V usage is TRBV7-9 and J usage is TRBJ2-2; 9 bases map to TRBD2. The CDR3 covers 16 residues. After removal of 4 bases from V and 4 bases from J, the junction contained 7 bases not matched to a gene. Germline CDR1 is SEHNR and CDR2 is FQNEAQ (reference sequence). The CDR3, as DNA: TGTGCCAGCAGCTGGGTCGCGGGGGGGCCCACCGGGGAGCTGTTTTTT. Protein sequence: CASSWVAGGPTGELFF. Supplemented by reference TRBV7-9 and TRBJ2-2, the full variable domain reads DTGVSQNPRHKITKRGQNVTFRCDPISEHNRLYWYRQTLGQGPEFLTYFQNEAQLEKSRLLSDRFSAERPKGSFSTLEIQRTEQGDSAMYLCASSWVAGGPTGELFFGEGSRLTVL.

This chain connects TRBV7-9 to TRBJ2-7, with 9 bases matching TRBD1. The V gene's germline CDR1 is SEHNR and CDR2 FQNEAQ (reference sequence). V was pared by 5 bases and J by 0 bases, with 8 bases of the junction left unmatched. The CDR3 loop spans 16 amino acids. The CDR3 nucleotides read TGTGCCAGCAGCCAGGACAGGACAGGGGCCTCCTACGAGCAGTACTTC. This codes for CASSQDRTGASYEQYF.

V and J are TRBV27 and TRBJ2-1; a possible D gene is TRBD2 (5 bases). The V gene's germline CDR1 is MNHEY and CDR2 SMNVEV (reference sequence). Trimming took 3 bases from V and 1 from J, leaving 7 bases between them. The CDR3 has 14 amino acids. The DNA of the CDR3 is TGTGCCAGCAGTTTCGGGATATCCTACAATGAGCAGTTCTTC. Protein: CASSFGISYNEQFF.

This clonotype was seen a few times. One end of the junction does not line up with germline, which may come from a read error. The gene calls are TRBV5-5 and TRBJ2-1; D might be TRBD2 (5 bases). Germline V gene lookup returns CDR1 SGHKS and CDR2 YYEKEE (reference sequence). The CDR3 has 12 residues. The CDR3: CASGLVGIEQFF. In DNA, the CDR3 is TGTGCCAGCGGCTTGGTCGGGATTGAGCAGTTCTTC.

V is TRBV9 and J is TRBJ2-5, with a possible D match to TRBD1 (6 bases). Germline V gene lookup returns CDR1 SGDLS and CDR2 YYNGEE. The CDR3 is 13 residues long. The V and J ends lost 7 bases and 3 bases respectively, with 13 bases between them. For the CDR3, the DNA is TGTGCCAGCTCGACTTGGGACAAAGAGACCCAGTACTTC. This codes for CASSTWDKETQYF.

The chain employs TRBV15 and TRBJ2-7; the D gene is possibly TRBD1 (5 bases). V lost 5 bases and J 3 bases, leaving 14 bases between the germline ends. The CDR3 sequence is 14 residues long. CDR1 is LNHNV and CDR2 is YYDKDF in the germline V gene (reference sequence). The CDR3 bases are TGTGCCACCAGCCCGCCTTCAGGGTACTACGAGCAGTACTTC. This translates into CATSPPSGYYEQYF.

The chain joins TRBV9 to TRBJ2-5; D is uncertain. Trimming pared 0 bases from V and 7 bases from J, leaving 19 bases between. Germline V gene data show CDR1 as SGDLS and CDR2 as YYNGEE. This CDR3 region has 16 residues. The CDR3: CASSVGQAPTDVTQYF. CDR3 coding DNA: TGTGCCAGCAGCGTAGGACAAGCCCCGACGGATGTGACCCAGTACTTC. The variable domain in full, completed from reference TRBV9 and TRBJ2-5, reads DSGVTQTPKHLITATGQRVTLRCSPRSGDLSVYWYQQSLDQGLQFLIQYYNGEERAKGNILERFSAQQFPDLHSELNLSSLELGDSALYFCASSVGQAPTDVTQYFGPGTRLLVL.

A few counts support this clonotype. The chain uses TRBV11-2 and TRBJ1-2; TRBD1 is a possible D gene (6 bases). V gave up 0 bases and J gave up 6 bases, with 17 bases separating them. The CDR3 is 16 amino acids. Per the germline V gene, CDR1 is SGHAT and CDR2 is FQNNGV. The CDR3 DNA reads as TGTGCCAGCAGCTTAGAGGGGAGGGGGGGCGCGGATGGCTACACCTTC. Its translation is CASSLEGRGGADGYTF.

The CDR3 region is CSASPGTGLSPLHF. The CDR3 bases are TGCAGTGCTAGCCCCGGGACAGGTTTATCACCCCTCCACTTT. The chain links TRBV20-1 to TRBJ1-6, with 8 bases matching TRBD1. Trimming at V came to 3 bases and at J to 10 bases, leaving 8 bases not matched to a gene. Germline CDR1 and CDR2: DFQATT and SNEGSKA (reference sequence). This CDR3 is 14 amino acids long.

Of note for this clonotype: A junction end diverges from the germline sequence, so it may reflect a read error. The chain recombines TRBV7-3 with TRBJ2-7; TRBD1 matches at 10 bases. Germline CDR1 and CDR2: SGHTA and FQGTGA. There are 15 residues in the CDR3. CDR3 protein: CASSLPYGQGGIMFF. The CDR3 DNA reads TGTGCCAGCAGCTTACCCTACGGACAGGGGGGAATAATGTTCTTC. The whole variable domain, remainder taken from reference TRBV7-3 and TRBJ2-7, is GAGVSQTPSNKVTEKGKYVELRCDPISGHTALYWYRQSLGQGPEFLIYFQGTGAADDSGLPNDRFFAVRPEGSVSTLKIQRTERGDSAVYLCASSLPYGQGGIMFFGPGTRLTVT.

The chain links TRBV27 to TRBJ2-7, with 11 bases that match TRBD2. Losses at the gene ends were 2 bases for V and 4 bases for J; bases not matched to a gene: 10. Germline V gene sequence: CDR1 MNHEY, CDR2 SMNVEV (reference sequence). The CDR3 spans 17 residues. CDR3 sequence: CASSLLLASGRMYEQYF. The CDR3 coding sequence is TGTGCCAGCAGTTTACTTTTAGCTAGCGGGAGGATGTACGAGCAGTACTTC.

The DNA for the CDR3 is TGCAGCGTTGCGGGCATGACGGGCACAGATACGCAGTATTTT. It is translated as CSVAGMTGTDTQYF. The rearrangement links TRBV29-1 to TRBJ2-3; D unclear. CDR3 length: 14 amino acids. CDR1 and CDR2 from the germline V gene are SQVTM and ANQGSEA. Trimming removed 4 bases from V and 1 base from J, with 12 bases in between.

This clonotype was seen a handful of times. The gene calls are TRBV20-1 and TRBJ2-5; 7 nucleotides align to TRBD1. The CDR3 loop spans 15 amino acids. Looked up from germline, CDR1 is DFQATT and CDR2 is SNEGSKA (reference sequence). Germline trimming cut 8 bases from V and 1 base from J; bases unmatched to any gene: 13. The chain's CDR3 is CSTTFSDRAQETQYF. CDR3 sequence (DNA): TGCAGTACTACATTTTCAGACAGGGCCCAAGAGACCCAGTACTTC.

There are a few counts of this clonotype. The gene calls are TRBV4-1 and TRBJ2-5; 10 bases agree with TRBD2. CDR1 is MGHRA and CDR2 is YSYEKL in the germline V gene. The CDR3 runs to 18 residues. V gave up 1 base and J gave up 0 bases; unmatched junction bases: 8. The chain's CDR3 is CASSQAPAGGGYQETQYF. The CDR3 nucleotides read TGCGCCAGCAGCCAAGCCCCAGCGGGAGGGGGGTACCAAGAGACCCAGTACTTC.

The genes are TRBV4-3 and TRBJ1-2; tentatively, D is TRBD1 (6 bases). V was clipped by 8 bases and J by 7 bases, with 20 bases between them. Per the germline V gene, CDR1 is LGHNA and CDR2 is YSLEER. The CDR3 contains 14 residues. The DNA of the CDR3 is TGCGCCAGCCGACAGGACACCCAAACGGGTGGCTACACCTTC. Translation gives CASRQDTQTGGYTF.

The sample holds a few counts of this clonotype. The genes are TRBV11-3 and TRBJ2-5, with a tentative D call TRBD2 (6 bases). Trimming cost V 5 bases and J 5 bases, with 18 bases left between them. Per germline, CDR1 SGHNT and CDR2 YENEEA. The CDR3 totals 15 residues. CDR3 in DNA: TGTGCCAGCAGCCGAGATCTAGCGCCCGGCGAGACCCAGTACTTC. Translating gives CASSRDLAPGETQYF.

With respect to this clonotype: Compared with germline, one end of the junction differs, possibly owing to a read error. V is TRBV7-7 and J is TRBJ2-7; no reliable D call. Germline V lookup: CDR1 SSHAT, CDR2 FNYEAQ (reference sequence). CDR3 size: 14 residues. As DNA, the CDR3 is TGTGCTAGCAGCTTAAGTTCGTCCTCCTACGAGCAGTACTTC. Amino acid sequence: CASSLSSSSYEQYF.

This clonotype was seen just once. J is TRBJ2-2 and V is TRBV6-5; 9 nucleotides align to TRBD1. J was trimmed by 9 bases and V by 6 bases; bases with no gene match: 5. The V gene's germline CDR1 is MNHEY and CDR2 SVGAGI. The CDR3 has 13 amino acids. CDR3 loop: CASRNRGLRELFF. CDR3 nucleotides: TGTGCCAGCAGAAACAGGGGGCTCAGGGAGCTGTTTTTT.

This clonotype was counted between two and nine times. The rearrangement uses TRBV7-9 and TRBJ1-2; no firm D call. Germline loops: CDR1 SEHNR, CDR2 FQNEAQ (reference sequence). There are 16 residues in the CDR3. Trimming stripped 5 bases from V and 3 bases from J, with 19 bases between. The CDR3 DNA reads TGTGCCAGCAGCCAGACTCAGAAACCACTCCACTATGGCTACACCTTC. It codes for CASSQTQKPLHYGYTF.

The V and J genes are TRBV5-1 and TRBJ2-5, with TRBD2 matching 8 bases. The J segment lost 1 base and the V segment lost 6 bases, leaving 5 bases of the junction unmatched. Germline CDR1 SGHRS, CDR2 YFSETQ. The CDR3 is 14 residues long. This CDR3 reads CASTAGGPQETQYF. The CDR3 coding sequence is TGCGCCAGCACGGCGGGGGGCCCCCAAGAGACCCAGTACTTC.

The rearrangement links TRBV4-3 to TRBJ2-5; D unclear. This CDR3 is 15 amino acids long. Germline V gene data show CDR1 as LGHNA and CDR2 as YSLEER. The V and J ends lost 0 bases and 5 bases respectively, with 13 bases between them. The CDR3 reads CASSQDMTRRETQYF. As DNA, the CDR3 is TGCGCCAGCAGCCAAGATATGACGAGGCGGGAGACCCAGTACTTC.

V usage is TRBV12-3 or TRBV12-4 and J usage is TRBJ2-2; D unresolved. V was shortened by 2 bases and J by 1 base, with 5 bases between the two germline ends. The CDR3 has 14 amino acids. The CDR3 loop is CASSLSVNTGELFF. In DNA form, the CDR3 reads TGTGCCAGCAGTTTATCAGTGAACACCGGGGAGCTGTTTTTT.